Sequencing of this T cell receptor beta chain was carried out in a study of T-cell memory formation after mild COVID-19 (dated by TCRdb to about 2021). About the study as a whole: TCR sequence clusters from the two donors were found to be largely donor specific. T-cell clones expanding and contracting after mild COVID-19 in two donors were tracked by longitudinal TCRalpha and TCRbeta repertoire sequencing. Two young, previously healthy adult volunteers made up the cohort, one male and one female. General conclusions and limits of the study: The study covered only a couple of mild cases, and larger cohorts including severe cases with pre-infection samples were considered necessary. Contracting CD4+ clones appeared mostly in the CM and EM memory subsets, whereas CD8+ clones were enriched in EMRA. Balanced CD4/CD8 phenotypes were observed for clones contracting from day 15 to 85, whereas a bias towards CD4+ was observed for a second wave of clones expanding from day 15 to 37. SARS-CoV-2 specificity was not confirmed for the second-wave clones peaking on day 37. Some responding clones were found in pre-infection memory, which suggests that pre-existing cross-reactive memory T cells took part in the SARS-CoV-2 response.

Compared with germline, V lacks 4 bases and J lacks 2 bases; bases without a gene match: 5. The CDR3 numbers 16 residues from cysteine through phenylalanine. The entry retains the CDR3 DNA only, 48 bases that are in frame from base 1. The germline V gene provides CDR1 SGHVS and CDR2 FQNEAQ. This sample was sequenced with an Illumina NovaSeq 6000. TCRalpha and TCRbeta cDNA libraries were built by 5'RACE with constant-segment primers, adding sample barcodes and unique molecular identifiers. Trizol reagent was used to extract RNA from every sample. The libraries were amplified in two PCR steps, and the second step added a second sample barcode and Illumina TruSeq adapters. Sequencing of libraries was performed on an Illumina NovaSeq with 2 x 150 bp paired-end reads. From the authors' description of their analysis: The reads were demultiplexed and collapsed into UMI-guided consensus sequences using migec v1.2.7. Using mixcr v2.1.11, UMI consensuses were aligned to TRA and TRB V and J templates and then assembled into clonotypes. Expanded or contracted clonotypes were those called significant by both edgeR and NoisET, with noise models trained on biological replicates. For edgeR calls, the cutoffs were a false discovery rate-adjusted p below 0.01 and a log2 fold-change threshold of 1. PCA with hierarchical clustering of max-normalized trajectories of the 1000 most abundant clonotypes was used as exploratory dynamics analysis. The CD4 or CD8 phenotype of responding clones was assigned using the separately sequenced CD4+ and CD8+ repertoires. TCRdb handled the public reads itself, with Q25 trimming in fastp and clone calling in MiXCR, and kept productive beta chains. Rows are combined by CDR3 protein, so each entry shows the most common genes and DNA. The V and J calls shown here were made by TCRdb, not taken from the authors' results. The sample has fewer than 300,000 distinct CDR3 sequences on record, over 15% of them singletons. The top ten hold around 21% of the sample.

This clonotype occurred a few times. Its antigen remains undetermined. Per-base quality was not reported, and no clone a single base away is much larger than it. PBMCs were isolated by Ficoll-Paque density gradient centrifugation. The sequencing input was PBMCs or a T cell subset sorted from them (not recorded which). The chain uses TRBV7-8 and TRBJ2-3, with 11 bases aligning to TRBD2. The origin of this receptor is a man in his late teens or twenties who had mild COVID-19 (a few samples of this study predate the infection). The sample titles of this study are shuffled in the database, so cell type and time point are left out; the donor was told from shared clones. The DNA sequence is TGTGCCAGCAGCTCCGTAGCGGGGGGGACCACAGATACGCAGTATTTT. This is translated as CASSSVAGGTTDTQYF.